These T cell receptor beta chains were read from a single sample in a study of T cells in Graves' hyperthyroidism and ophthalmopathy. TCRdb itself ran the multiplex PCR reads through MiXCR, one entry per CDR3 protein. The table lists about half a million distinct CDR3 sequences, about 15% of them singletons. The sequenced material came from blood. The receptors come from a woman in her thirties with Graves' ophthalmopathy. Both conserved end residues are part of each CDR3. The D gene is left open where the match is weak. Clone sizes are given selectively: once, few, many, or a class where the clone is expanded.

D,J,size,V,DNA,CDR3
-,TRBJ1-3,-,TRBV7-2,TGTGCCAGCAGCTTGGAAGGGTGGGCTGGAAACACCATATATTTT,CASSLEGWAGNTIYF
TRBD2,TRBJ2-7,many,TRBV7-2,TGTGCCAGCAGCTTAGCCGGGACTAGCTCCTACGAGCAGTACTTC,CASSLAGTSSYEQYF
TRBD2,TRBJ2-7,-,TRBV5-1,TGCGCCAGCAGCCAAGATAGCACGCTAGCGGGAGGGCTCTACGAGCAGTACTTC,CASSQDSTLAGGLYEQYF
TRBD2,TRBJ2-3,-,TRBV7-3,TGTGCCAGCAGCCCTAGCGGGATTGTCTCAGATACGCAGTATTTT,CASSPSGIVSDTQYF
-,TRBJ2-7,many,TRBV14,TGTGCCAGCAGCCAAGATGGCAGGGGCTACGAGCAGTACTTC,CASSQDGRGYEQYF
TRBD2,TRBJ2-1,few,TRBV6-2/TRBV6-3,TGTGCCAGCCGCGGGAGAGGGGCTTACAATGAGCAGTTCTTC,CASRGRGAYNEQFF
-,TRBJ2-2,few,TRBV28,TGTGCCAGCAGTTACACTAACACCGGGGAGCTGTTTTTT,CASSYTNTGELFF
-,TRBJ1-2,few,TRBV5-6,TGTGCCAGCAGCTCACCGGGCCCGGCGATTATTGGGTATGGCTACACCTTC,CASSSPGPAIIGYGYTF
-,TRBJ2-7,-,TRBV19,TGTGCCAGTAGTATAGATATCCCGGTCTCCTACGAGCAGTACTTC,CASSIDIPVSYEQYF
-,TRBJ2-7,many,TRBV20-1,TGCAGTGCCCATGATAAACTAGGCGCCTACGAGCAGTACTTC,CSAHDKLGAYEQYF
-,TRBJ2-2,-,TRBV5-1,TGCGCCAGCAGCTTGAGTAGAGCGGGGAACACCGGGGAGCTGTTTTTT,CASSLSRAGNTGELFF
TRBD1,TRBJ2-1,once,TRBV29-1,TGCAGCGCCTCGACAGGGACCCCCAGTGGTGAGCAGTTCTTC,CSASTGTPSGEQFF
TRBD2,TRBJ2-7,-,TRBV29-1,TGCAGCGTTGTTCCGGGAGGGTCCTACGAGCAGTACTTC,CSVVPGGSYEQYF
-,TRBJ2-5,many,TRBV30,TGTGCCTGGAGTGTAGGCGGCAGTCAAGAGACCCAGTACTTC,CAWSVGGSQETQYF
-,TRBJ2-2,few,TRBV9,TGTGCCAGCAGCGGGACAAATAAAAAGGTCACCGGGGAGCTGTTTTTT,CASSGTNKKVTGELFF
-,TRBJ1-4,-,TRBV19,TGTGCCAGTAAACCCCTCCAGGGAACTAATGAAAAACTGTTTTTT,CASKPLQGTNEKLFF